This T cell receptor (beta chain) was captured by sequencing in a study of chemoradiotherapy in HPV16-positive cancers. Across the study: Candidate HPV-specific clones and shared TCR motifs came from a couple of HPV16-positive patients. Regarding the study as a whole: Candidate HPV-specific clones and E7-related TCR motifs grew in tumor during treatment.

TCRdb's copy holds only in-frame clones and misses some; the assay was immunoSEQ multiplex PCR. The data contain more than 10,000 clones, more than 70% of them singletons. Turning to this clone: The antigen is not known.

The CDR3 loop spans 14 amino acids. V trimming: 2 bases; J trimming: 12 bases; junction bases outside the gene matches: 9. Germline V gives CDR1 MGHRA, CDR2 YSYEKL. The J gene is TRBJ2-1, the V gene TRBV4-1; 8 bases agree with TRBD2. Sampling took place from a patient who underwent chemoradiotherapy. The clonotype was recovered from a human donor with HPV-associated anogenital cancer. This CDR3 reads CASSQQKDREGQFF. The CDR3 bases are TGCGCCAGCAGCCAACAAAAGGACCGGGAGGGGCAGTTCTTC.